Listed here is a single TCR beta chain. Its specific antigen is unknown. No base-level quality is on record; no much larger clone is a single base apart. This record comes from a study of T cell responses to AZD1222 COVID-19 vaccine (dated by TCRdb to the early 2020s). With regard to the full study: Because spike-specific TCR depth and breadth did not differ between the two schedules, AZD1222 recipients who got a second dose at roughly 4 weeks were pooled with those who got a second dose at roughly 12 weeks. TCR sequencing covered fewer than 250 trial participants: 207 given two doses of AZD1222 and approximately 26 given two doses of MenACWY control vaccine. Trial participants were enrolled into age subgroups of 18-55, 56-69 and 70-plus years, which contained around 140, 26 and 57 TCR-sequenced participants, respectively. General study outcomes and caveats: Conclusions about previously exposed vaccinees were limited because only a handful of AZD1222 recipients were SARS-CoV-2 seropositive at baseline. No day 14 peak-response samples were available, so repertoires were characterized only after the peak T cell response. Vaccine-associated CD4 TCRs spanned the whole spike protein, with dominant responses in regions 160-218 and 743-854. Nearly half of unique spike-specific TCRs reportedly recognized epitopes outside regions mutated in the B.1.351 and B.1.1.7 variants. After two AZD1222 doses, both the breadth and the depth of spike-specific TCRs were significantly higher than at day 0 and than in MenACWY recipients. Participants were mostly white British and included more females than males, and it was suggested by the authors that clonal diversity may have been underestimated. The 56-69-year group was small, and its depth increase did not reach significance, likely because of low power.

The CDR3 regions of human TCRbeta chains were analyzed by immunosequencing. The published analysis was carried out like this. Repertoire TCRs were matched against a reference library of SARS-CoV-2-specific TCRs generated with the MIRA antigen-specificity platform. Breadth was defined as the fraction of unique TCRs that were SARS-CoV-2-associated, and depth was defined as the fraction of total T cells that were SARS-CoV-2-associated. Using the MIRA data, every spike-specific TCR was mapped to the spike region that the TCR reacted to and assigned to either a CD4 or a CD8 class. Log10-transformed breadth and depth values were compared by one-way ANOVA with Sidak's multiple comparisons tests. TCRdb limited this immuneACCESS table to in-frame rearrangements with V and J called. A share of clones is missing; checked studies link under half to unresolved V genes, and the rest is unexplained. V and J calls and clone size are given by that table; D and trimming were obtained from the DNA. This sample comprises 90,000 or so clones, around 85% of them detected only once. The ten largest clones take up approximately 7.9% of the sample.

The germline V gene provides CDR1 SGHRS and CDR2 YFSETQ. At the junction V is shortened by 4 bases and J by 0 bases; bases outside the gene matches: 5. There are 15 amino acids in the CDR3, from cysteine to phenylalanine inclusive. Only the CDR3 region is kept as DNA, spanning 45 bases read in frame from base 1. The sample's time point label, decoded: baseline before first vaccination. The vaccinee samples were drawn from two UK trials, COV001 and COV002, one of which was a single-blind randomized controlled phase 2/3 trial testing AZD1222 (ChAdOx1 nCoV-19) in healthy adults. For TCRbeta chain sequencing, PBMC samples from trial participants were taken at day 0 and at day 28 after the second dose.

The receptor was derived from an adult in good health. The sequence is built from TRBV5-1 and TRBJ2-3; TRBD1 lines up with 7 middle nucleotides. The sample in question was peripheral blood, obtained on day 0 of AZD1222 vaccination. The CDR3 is CASSPGQPSTDTQYF. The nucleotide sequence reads TGCGCCAGCAGCCCGGGACAGCCGAGCACAGATACGCAGTATTTT.